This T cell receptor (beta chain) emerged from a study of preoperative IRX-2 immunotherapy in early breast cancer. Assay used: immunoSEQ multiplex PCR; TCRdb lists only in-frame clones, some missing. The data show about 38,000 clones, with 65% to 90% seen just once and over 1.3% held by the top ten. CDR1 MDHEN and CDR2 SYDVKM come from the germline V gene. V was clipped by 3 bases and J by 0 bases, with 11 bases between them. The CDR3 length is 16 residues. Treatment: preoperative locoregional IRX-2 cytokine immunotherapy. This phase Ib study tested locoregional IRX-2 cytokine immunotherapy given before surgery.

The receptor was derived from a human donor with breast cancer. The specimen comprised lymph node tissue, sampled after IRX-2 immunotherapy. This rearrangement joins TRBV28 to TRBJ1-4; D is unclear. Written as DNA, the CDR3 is TGTGCCAGCAGTTTTCGAGGGTTTGCAACTAATGAAAAACTGTTTTTT. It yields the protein CASSFRGFATNEKLFF. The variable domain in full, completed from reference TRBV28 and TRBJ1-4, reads DVKVTQSSRYLVKRTGEKVFLECVQDMDHENMFWYRQDPGLGLRLIYFSYDVKMKEKGDIPEGYSVSREKKERFSLILESASTNQTSMYLCASSFRGFATNEKLFFGSGTQLSVL.